This T cell receptor (beta chain) was sequenced during a study of shared clonotypes between healthy human individuals. Study information: Per donor, three plates held CD4 naive cells, three held CD4 memory, two held CD8 naive and one held CD8 memory. Study observations and caveats: A handful of donors showed sharing of approximately 4.7% of naive CD4 clonotypes. The study sampled only blood, and tissue repertoires likely differ. Represented diversity, genetic and exposure-history alike, was limited by few donors.

Trimming took 5 bases from V and 9 from J; bases not matched to a gene: 18. The CDR3 has 16 amino acids. Germline values: CDR1 MGHRA, CDR2 YSYEKL. Terminally differentiated effector memory CD45RA+ cells were left out of the naive CD8 fraction, which was CD45RO-negative and positively selected for CCR7. Profiled with immunoSEQ multiplex PCR; TCRdb holds only in-frame clones, not every one. The data contain 660,000 or so clones, roughly 96% of them singletons. Comment on this clone: Its antigen is as yet unknown.

Sequencing used naive CD8+ T cells sorted from blood. The gene calls are TRBV4-1 and TRBJ2-7; 8 bases are shared with TRBD1. The receptor's source is a woman in her twenties or thirties in good health. CDR3 sequence reads: CASSSYPGTGLKGQYF. The CDR3 bases are TGCGCCAGCAGCTCCTATCCCGGGACAGGCTTAAAGGGGCAGTACTTC.